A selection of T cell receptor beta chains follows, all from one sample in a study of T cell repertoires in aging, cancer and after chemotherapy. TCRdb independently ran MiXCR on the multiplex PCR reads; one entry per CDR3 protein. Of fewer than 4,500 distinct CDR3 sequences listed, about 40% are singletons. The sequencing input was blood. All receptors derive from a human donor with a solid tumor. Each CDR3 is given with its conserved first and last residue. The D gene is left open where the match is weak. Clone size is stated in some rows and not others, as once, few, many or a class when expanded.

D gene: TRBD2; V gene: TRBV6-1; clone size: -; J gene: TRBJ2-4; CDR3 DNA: TGTGCCAGCAAGGCTCGGGGGGATTTAGCCAAAAACATTCAGTACTTC; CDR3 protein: CASKARGDLAKNIQYF
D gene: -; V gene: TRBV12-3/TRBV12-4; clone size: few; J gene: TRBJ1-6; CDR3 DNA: TGTGCCAGCACCCTCACAGAGTATTCACCCCTCCACTTT; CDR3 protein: CASTLTEYSPLHF
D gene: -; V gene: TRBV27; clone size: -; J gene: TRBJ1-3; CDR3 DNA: TGTGCCAGCAGTTTTCTTTGGGGGGCGGACACCATATATTTT; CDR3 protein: CASSFLWGADTIYF
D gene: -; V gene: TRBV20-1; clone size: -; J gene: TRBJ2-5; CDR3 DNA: TGCAGTCGTAGTGGAGGGTCAGAGACCCAGTACTTC; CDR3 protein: CSRSGGSETQYF
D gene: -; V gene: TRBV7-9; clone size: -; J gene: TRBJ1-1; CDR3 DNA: TGTGCCAGCAGTTTAACAGGGCAAAACACTGAAGCTTTCTTT; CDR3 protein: CASSLTGQNTEAFF
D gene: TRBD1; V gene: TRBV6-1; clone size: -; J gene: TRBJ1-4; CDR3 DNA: TGTGCCAGCACTCAGGTGGCAGGGGGCGATGAAAAACTGTTTTTT; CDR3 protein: CASTQVAGGDEKLFF
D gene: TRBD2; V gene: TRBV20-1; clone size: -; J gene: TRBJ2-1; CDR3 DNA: TGCAGTGCTAGAGACCATTTTAGCGGGAGCTACAATGAGCAGTTCTTC; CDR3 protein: CSARDHFSGSYNEQFF
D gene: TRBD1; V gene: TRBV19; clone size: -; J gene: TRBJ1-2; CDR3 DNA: TGTGCCAGTAGTTTTGAACCGGGACAGGGTGTTGGCTACACCTTC; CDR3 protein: CASSFEPGQGVGYTF
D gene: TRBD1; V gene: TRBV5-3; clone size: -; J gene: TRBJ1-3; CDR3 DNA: TGTGCCAGAAGCCCAAAACAGGGACAGGGGGCACGGATCTCTGGAAACACCATATATTTT; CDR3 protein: CARSPKQGQGARISGNTIYF
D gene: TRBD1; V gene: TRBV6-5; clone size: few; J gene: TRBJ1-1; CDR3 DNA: TGTGCCAGCAGTTACTCAACCGGGACAGTGAACACTGAAGCTTTCTTT; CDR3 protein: CASSYSTGTVNTEAFF
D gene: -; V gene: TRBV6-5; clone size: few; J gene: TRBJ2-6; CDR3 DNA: TGTGCCAGCAGTCCACTTGGGACAACTGGGGCCAACGTCCTGACTTTC; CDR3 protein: CASSPLGTTGANVLTF
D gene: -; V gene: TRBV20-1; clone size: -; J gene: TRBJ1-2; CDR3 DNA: TGCAGTGCTAGTTACGGGCGATTCGGCTACACCTTC; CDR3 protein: CSASYGRFGYTF
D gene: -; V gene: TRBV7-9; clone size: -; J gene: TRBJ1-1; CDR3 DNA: TGTGCCAGCAGCCGCGCTGGGGGGAGGAAAAACACTGAAGCTTTCTTT; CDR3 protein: CASSRAGGRKNTEAFF
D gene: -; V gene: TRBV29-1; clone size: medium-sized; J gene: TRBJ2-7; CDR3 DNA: TGCAGCGTTGATAGAACTAGTGTTTCCTACGAGCAGTACTTC; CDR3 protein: CSVDRTSVSYEQYF
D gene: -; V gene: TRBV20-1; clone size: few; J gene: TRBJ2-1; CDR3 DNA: TGCAGTGCTCAGGGGTGGGGGCAAGAGCAGTTCTTC; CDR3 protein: CSAQGWGQEQFF
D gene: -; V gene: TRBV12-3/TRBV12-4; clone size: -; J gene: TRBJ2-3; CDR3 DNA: TGTGCCAGCACTCTAGGGGGGGGGTCAGATACGCAGTATTTT; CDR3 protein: CASTLGGGSDTQYF
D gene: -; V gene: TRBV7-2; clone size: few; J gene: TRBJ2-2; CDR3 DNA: TGTGCCAGCAGCCCAATAGGCCGAGGCGGGGAGCTGTTTTTT; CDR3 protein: CASSPIGRGGELFF
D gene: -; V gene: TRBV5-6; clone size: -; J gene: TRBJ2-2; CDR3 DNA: TGTGCCAGCAGCGACGACGGCTGGGACACCGGGGAGCTGTTTTTT; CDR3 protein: CASSDDGWDTGELFF
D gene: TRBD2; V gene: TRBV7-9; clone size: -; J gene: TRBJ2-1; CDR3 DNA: TGTGCCAGCAGCCCCACTAGCGGGGGGGACAATGAGCAGTTCTTC; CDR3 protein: CASSPTSGGDNEQFF
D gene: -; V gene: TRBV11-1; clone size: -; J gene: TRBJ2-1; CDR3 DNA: TGTGCCAGCAGCTTCCCGGTTGACAATGAGCAGTTCTTC; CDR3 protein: CASSFPVDNEQFF
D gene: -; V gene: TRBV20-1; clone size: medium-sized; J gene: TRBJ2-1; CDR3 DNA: TGCAGTGTGACATTCCACTACAATGAGCAGTTCTTC; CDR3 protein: CSVTFHYNEQFF
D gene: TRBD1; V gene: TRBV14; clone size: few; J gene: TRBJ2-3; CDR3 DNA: TGTGCCAGCAGCCAAAGGCGTCAGGGGGCTCGGACAGATACGCAGTATTTT; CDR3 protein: CASSQRRQGARTDTQYF
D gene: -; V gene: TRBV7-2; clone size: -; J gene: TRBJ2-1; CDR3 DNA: TGTGCCAGCAGTTTACAGGGCCGGGGAGTAGCGCAGTTCTTC; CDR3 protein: CASSLQGRGVAQFF
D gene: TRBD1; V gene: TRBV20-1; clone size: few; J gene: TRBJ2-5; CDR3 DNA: TGCAGTGCGATATACACAGGGGGAGAGACCCAGTACTTC; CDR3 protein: CSAIYTGGETQYF
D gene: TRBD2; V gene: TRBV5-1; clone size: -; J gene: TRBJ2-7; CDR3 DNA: TGCGCCAGCAGCTTGGACCTAGCGGAAGCCTACGAGCAGTACTTC; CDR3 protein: CASSLDLAEAYEQYF
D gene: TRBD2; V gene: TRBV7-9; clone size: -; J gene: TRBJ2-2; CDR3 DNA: TGTGCCAGCAGCCTCGGACTAGCGGGAGCTTCCGGGGAGCTGTTTTTT; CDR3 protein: CASSLGLAGASGELFF
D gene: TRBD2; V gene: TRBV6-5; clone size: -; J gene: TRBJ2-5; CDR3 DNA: TGTGCCAGCCGACTAGCGGGAGGCGGGGAGACCCAGTACTTC; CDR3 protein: CASRLAGGGETQYF
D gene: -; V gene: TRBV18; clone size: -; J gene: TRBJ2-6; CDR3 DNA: TGTGCCAGCTCACTCGACCCTGGGGCCAACGTCCTGACTTTC; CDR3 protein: CASSLDPGANVLTF
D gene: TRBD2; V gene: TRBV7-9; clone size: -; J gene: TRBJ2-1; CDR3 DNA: TGTGCCAGCAGCTTAGAGGGGGGACTAGCGAACTACAATGAGCAGTTCTTC; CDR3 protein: CASSLEGGLANYNEQFF
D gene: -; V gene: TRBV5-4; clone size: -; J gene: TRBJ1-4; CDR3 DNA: TGTGCCAGCAGCTTGTCCTCAGGGTATAATGAAAAACTGTTTTTT; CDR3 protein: CASSLSSGYNEKLFF
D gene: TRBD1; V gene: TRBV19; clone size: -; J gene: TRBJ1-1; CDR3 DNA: TGTGCCAGTAGTCCTCGGGACAGGGAGCACACTGAAGCTTTCTTT; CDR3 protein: CASSPRDREHTEAFF
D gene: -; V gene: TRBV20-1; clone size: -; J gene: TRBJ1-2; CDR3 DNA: TGCAGTGCTAGAGACCCTCAGGCCGGAACTAACTATGGCTACACCTTC; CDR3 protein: CSARDPQAGTNYGYTF
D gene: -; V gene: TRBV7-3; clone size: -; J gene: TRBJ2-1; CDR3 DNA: TGTGCCAGCAGCTTTACAGCCGACAATGAGCAGTTCTTC; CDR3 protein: CASSFTADNEQFF
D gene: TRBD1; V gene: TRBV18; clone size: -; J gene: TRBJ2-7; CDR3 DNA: TGTGCCAGCTCACCGGGACAGGGGCACTACGAGCAGTACTTC; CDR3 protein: CASSPGQGHYEQYF
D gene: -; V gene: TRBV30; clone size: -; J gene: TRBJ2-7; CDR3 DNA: TGTGCCTGGAGTGTGGAATCCGGGACACTCTTC; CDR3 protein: CAWSVESGTLF
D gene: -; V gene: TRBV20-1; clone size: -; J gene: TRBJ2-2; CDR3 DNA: TGCAGTGCTACCCAGGGGTATACCGGGGAGCTGTTTTTT; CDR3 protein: CSATQGYTGELFF
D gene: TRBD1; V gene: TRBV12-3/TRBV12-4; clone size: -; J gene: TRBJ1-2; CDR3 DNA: TGTGCCAGCAACCCGACCGAGACAGGGTTACATGACTTC; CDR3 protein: CASNPTETGLHDF
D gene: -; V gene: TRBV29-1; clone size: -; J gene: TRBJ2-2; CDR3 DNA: TGCAGCGCCGAAGATCTAAGGGGGGGGGTGAACACCGGGGAGCTGTTTTTT; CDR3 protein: CSAEDLRGGVNTGELFF
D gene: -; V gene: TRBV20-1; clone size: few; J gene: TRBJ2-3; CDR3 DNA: TGCAGTGGACAGGGCACAGATACGCAGTATTTT; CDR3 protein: CSGQGTDTQYF
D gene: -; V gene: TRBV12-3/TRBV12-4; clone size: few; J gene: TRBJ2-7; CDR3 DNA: TGTGCCAGCAGTTTCGAAACAGGGATCTACGAGCAGTACTTC; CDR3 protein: CASSFETGIYEQYF
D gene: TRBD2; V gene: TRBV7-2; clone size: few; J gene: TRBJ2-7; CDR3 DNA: TGTGCCAGCAGCCCAGGTTTGGGGGAGGGGTACGAGCAGTACTTC; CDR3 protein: CASSPGLGEGYEQYF
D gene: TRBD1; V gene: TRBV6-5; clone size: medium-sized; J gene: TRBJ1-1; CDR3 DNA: TGTGCCAGCAGGCAGGGACAGGGGGCGCGAGCTTTCTTT; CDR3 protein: CASRQGQGARAFF
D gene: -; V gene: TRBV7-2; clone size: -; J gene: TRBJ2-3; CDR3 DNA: TGTGTCAGCAGCTTAGGTGAGGGGAACAGGCGGACAGATACGCAGTATTTT; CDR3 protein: CVSSLGEGNRRTDTQYF
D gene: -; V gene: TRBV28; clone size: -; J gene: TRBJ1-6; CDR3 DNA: TGTGCCAGCACCGATAATTCACCCCTCCACTTT; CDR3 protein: CASTDNSPLHF
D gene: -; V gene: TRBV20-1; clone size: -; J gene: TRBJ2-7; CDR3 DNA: TGCAGTGCTAGTATGGGGGCGGGGGACTACGAGCAGTACTTC; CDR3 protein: CSASMGAGDYEQYF
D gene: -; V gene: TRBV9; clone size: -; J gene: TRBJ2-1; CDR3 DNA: TGTGCCAGCAGCGTATCAGGGCTAGCCGACGAGCAGTTCTTC; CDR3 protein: CASSVSGLADEQFF
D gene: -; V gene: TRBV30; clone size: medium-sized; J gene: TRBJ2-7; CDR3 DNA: TGTGCCTGGAGTGTTCGGTACGAGCAGTACTTC; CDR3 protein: CAWSVRYEQYF
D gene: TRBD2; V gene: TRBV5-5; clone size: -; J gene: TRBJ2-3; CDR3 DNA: TGTGCCAGCACCCCTTGGCTAGCGGCCCCCACAGATACGCAGTATTTT; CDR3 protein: CASTPWLAAPTDTQYF
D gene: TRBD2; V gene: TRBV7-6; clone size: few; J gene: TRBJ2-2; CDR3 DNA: TGTGCCAGCACGAAATGGACTAGCGGGGGGGCAGGAAACACCGGGGAGCTGTTTTTT; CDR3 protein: CASTKWTSGGAGNTGELFF
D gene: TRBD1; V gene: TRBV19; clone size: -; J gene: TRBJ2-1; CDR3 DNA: TGTGCCAGTAGTAGCGACAGGGCGGCTTACAATGAGCAGTTCTTC; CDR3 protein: CASSSDRAAYNEQFF
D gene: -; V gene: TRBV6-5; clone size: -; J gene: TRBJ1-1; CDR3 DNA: TGTGCCACCTTAACAGGGTTCACTGAAGCTTTCTTT; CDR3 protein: CATLTGFTEAFF
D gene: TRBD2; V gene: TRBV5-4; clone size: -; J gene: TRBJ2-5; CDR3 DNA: TGTGCCAGCAGCTTGGGGGGAGGGGAGACCCAGTACTTC; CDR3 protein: CASSLGGGETQYF
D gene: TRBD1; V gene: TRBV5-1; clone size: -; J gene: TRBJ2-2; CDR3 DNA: TGCGCCAGCAGCGCGGACAGGACGAACACCGGGGAGCTGTTTTTT; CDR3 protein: CASSADRTNTGELFF
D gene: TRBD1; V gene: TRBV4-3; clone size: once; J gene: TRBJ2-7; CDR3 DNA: TGCGCCAGCAGCCAACACCCCGGGACAGGGGGCGTTGAGCAGTACTTC; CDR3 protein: CASSQHPGTGGVEQYF
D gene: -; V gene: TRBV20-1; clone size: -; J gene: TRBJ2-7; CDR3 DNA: TGCAGTGCTAGAGGGATGGGGGGCAATCCCTACGAGCAGTACTTC; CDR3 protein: CSARGMGGNPYEQYF
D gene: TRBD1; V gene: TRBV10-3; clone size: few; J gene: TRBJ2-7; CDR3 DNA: TGTGCCATCAGAAGGGGACAGGGGGCGGAAGAGCAGTACTTC; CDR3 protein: CAIRRGQGAEEQYF
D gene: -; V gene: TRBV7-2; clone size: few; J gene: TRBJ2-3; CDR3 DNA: TGTGCCAGCAGCCCTCTGTTGGGGGGCACAGATACGCAGTATTTT; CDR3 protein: CASSPLLGGTDTQYF